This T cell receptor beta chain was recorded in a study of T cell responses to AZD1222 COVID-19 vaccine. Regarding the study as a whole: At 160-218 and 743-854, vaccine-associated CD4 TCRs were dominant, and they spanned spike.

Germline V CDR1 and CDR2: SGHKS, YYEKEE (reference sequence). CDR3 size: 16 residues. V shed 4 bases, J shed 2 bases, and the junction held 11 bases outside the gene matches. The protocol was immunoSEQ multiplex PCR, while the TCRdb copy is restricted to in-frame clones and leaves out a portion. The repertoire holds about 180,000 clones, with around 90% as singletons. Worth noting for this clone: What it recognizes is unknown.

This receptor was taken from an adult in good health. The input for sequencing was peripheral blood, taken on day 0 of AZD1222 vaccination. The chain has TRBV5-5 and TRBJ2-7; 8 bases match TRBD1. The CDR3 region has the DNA TGTGCCAGCAGCACCGACCCTGGACAGGGCACCTACGAGCAGTACTTC. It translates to CASSTDPGQGTYEQYF.